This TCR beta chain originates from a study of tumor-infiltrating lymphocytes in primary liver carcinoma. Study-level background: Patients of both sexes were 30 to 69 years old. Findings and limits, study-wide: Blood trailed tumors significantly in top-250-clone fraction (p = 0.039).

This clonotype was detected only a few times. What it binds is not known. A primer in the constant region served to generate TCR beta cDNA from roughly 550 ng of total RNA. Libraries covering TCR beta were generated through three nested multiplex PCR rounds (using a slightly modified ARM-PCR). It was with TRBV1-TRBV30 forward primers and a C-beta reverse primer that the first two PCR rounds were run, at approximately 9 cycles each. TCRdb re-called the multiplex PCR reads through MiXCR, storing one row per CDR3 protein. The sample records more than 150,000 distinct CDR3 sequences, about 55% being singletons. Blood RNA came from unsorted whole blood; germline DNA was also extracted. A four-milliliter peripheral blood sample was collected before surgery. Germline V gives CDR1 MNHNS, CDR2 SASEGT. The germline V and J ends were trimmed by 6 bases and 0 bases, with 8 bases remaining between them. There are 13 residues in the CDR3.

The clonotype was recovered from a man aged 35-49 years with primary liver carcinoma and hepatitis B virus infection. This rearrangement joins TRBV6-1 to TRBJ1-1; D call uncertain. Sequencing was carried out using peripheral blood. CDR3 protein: CASRPRLNTEAFF. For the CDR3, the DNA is TGTGCCAGCAGGCCTCGGTTGAACACTGAAGCTTTCTTT.